These T cell receptor beta chains were read from a single sample in a study of cytomegalovirus exposure and HLA in healthy donors. Profiling relied on immunoSEQ multiplex PCR, and the TCRdb table lists in-frame clones only, not all of them. The sample has about 130,000 clones; 75% to 90% are singletons. Sequences were obtained from PBMCs. These receptors were obtained from a woman in her forties in good health and CMV-seronegative. Each CDR3 is given with its conserved first and last residue. The D gene is left open where the match is weak. Clone size is not always given. Where it is, it says once, few, many or a class for expanded clones.

cdr3_aa	cdr3_nt	j_call	d_call	v_call	clone_size
CASSQGQGLSYEQYF	TGCGCCAGCAGCCAAGGACAGGGGCTCTCCTACGAGCAGTACTTC	TRBJ2-7	TRBD1	TRBV4-1	once
CASSWVLDRGGNYEQYF	TGTGCCAGCAGCTGGGTCCTTGACAGGGGAGGGAACTACGAGCAGTACTTC	TRBJ2-7	NA	TRBV13	NA
CASTPPGTYNEQFF	TGTGCCAGTACTCCGCCGGGAACCTACAATGAGCAGTTCTTC	TRBJ2-1	NA	TRBV19	NA
CASSTGLAINTDTQYF	TGCGCCAGCAGCACCGGACTAGCGATTAACACAGATACGCAGTATTTT	TRBJ2-3	TRBD2	TRBV5-1	NA
CASSVGLAGAFSSYNEQFF	TGTGCCAGCAGCGTAGGGCTAGCGGGGGCCTTTAGCTCCTACAATGAGCAGTTCTTC	TRBJ2-1	TRBD2	TRBV9	once
CASSPIAGYGNTIYF	TGTGCCAGCAGCCCGATAGCAGGGTACGGAAACACCATATATTTT	TRBJ1-3	NA	TRBV11-2	NA
CASSHRDRGTGYTF	TGTGCCAGCTCGCATAGGGACAGGGGGACCGGCTACACCTTC	TRBJ1-2	TRBD1	TRBV18	NA
CASSIGTVSTDTQYF	TGTGCCAGTAGTATTGGGACAGTTAGCACAGATACGCAGTATTTT	TRBJ2-3	TRBD1	TRBV19	NA
CASRTDGNTEAFF	TGTGCCAGTCGGACAGATGGGAACACTGAAGCTTTCTTT	TRBJ1-1	NA	TRBV6-1	NA
CASSITGTGNTIYF	TGTGCCAGTAGTATAACCGGGACAGGAAACACCATATATTTT	TRBJ1-3	NA	TRBV19	NA
CATPDRAGNTIYF	TGTGCCACCCCTGACAGGGCTGGAAACACCATATATTTT	TRBJ1-3	TRBD1	TRBV2	once
CASSVGLGQIAEAFF	TGTGCCAGCAGCGTAGGCCTAGGACAGATCGCTGAAGCTTTCTTT	TRBJ1-1	NA	TRBV9	NA
CASTAGGKETQYF	TGTGCCAGCACGGCGGGGGGGAAGGAGACCCAGTACTTC	TRBJ2-5	TRBD2	TRBV5-4	few
CASSVKSSYNSPLHF	TGTGCCAGCAGTGTGAAGAGCTCCTATAATTCACCCCTCCACTTT	TRBJ1-6	NA	TRBV2	NA
CASSYSTYGTRELFF	TGTGCCAGCAGTTACTCGACATACGGGACACGCGAGCTGTTTTTT	TRBJ2-2	NA	TRBV6-5	once
CASSQAGQDYGYTF	TGTGCCAGCAGCCAAGCCGGACAGGACTATGGCTACACCTTC	TRBJ1-2	TRBD1	TRBV4-2	once
CASSSRGGGQPQHF	TGTGCCAGCAGCTCTCGGGGAGGAGGGCAGCCCCAGCATTTT	TRBJ1-5	NA	TRBV7-2	NA
CASSGEWGGSEKLFF	TGTGCCAGCAGCGGTGAATGGGGGGGAAGCGAAAAACTGTTTTTT	TRBJ1-4	NA	TRBV9	NA
CASSLVRAGGTEAFF	TGTGCCAGCAGCTTAGTAAGGGCAGGGGGCACTGAAGCTTTCTTT	TRBJ1-1	TRBD1	TRBV7-9	NA
CASSEDGRGEQYF	TGTGCCAGCAGTGAAGACGGGAGGGGCGAGCAGTACTTC	TRBJ2-7	TRBD2	TRBV2	few